The 24 T cell receptor beta chains listed next were all sequenced from one sample in a study of shared clonotypes between healthy human individuals. Repertoires were generated with immunoSEQ multiplex PCR, while TCRdb's copy carries only in-frame clones and drops some. The sample lists about 2.3 million clones, roughly 93% occurring once. The sequenced sample was naive CD4+ T cells from PBMCs. As for subset: CD45RA+ positively selected. Receptors originate from a man younger than 30 in good health. Some clones in this sample may be carry-over from other donors' samples.

This clone was picked up one time. The chain employs TRBV5-6 and TRBJ2-7; 10 bases align to TRBD1. CDR1 and CDR2 from the germline V gene are SGHDT and YYEEEE. This CDR3 is 15 amino acids long. The trim removed 5 bases at V and 5 bases at J, leaving 10 bases unmatched. For the CDR3, the DNA is TGTGCCAGCAGGAAGGGACCTGGACAGGGGGACGAGCAGTACTTC. This translates into CASRKGPGQGDEQYF.

The chain carries TRBV5-1 and TRBJ1-2; D call uncertain. Trimming cost V 4 bases and J 5 bases, with 15 bases left between them. Germline V gene lookup returns CDR1 SGHRS and CDR2 YFSETQ. This CDR3 contains 14 residues. The CDR3 nucleotides read TGCGCCAGCAGCCCCGCAGGCGGAAGGTATGGCTACACCTTC. This codes for CASSPAGGRYGYTF. The full variable domain, its missing parts supplied by reference TRBV5-1 and TRBJ1-2, is KAGVTQTPRYLIKTRGQQVTLSCSPISGHRSVSWYQQTPGQGLQFLFEYFSETQRNKGNFPGRFSGRQFSNSRSEMNVSTLELGDSALYLCASSPAGGRYGYTFGSGTRLTVV.

Comment on this clone: Within the sample, other DNA sequences also encode this same CDR3. The rearrangement links TRBV7-2 to TRBJ2-3, with D unresolved. V gave up 5 bases and J gave up 0 bases, with 9 bases separating them. Germline assignment: CDR1 SGHTA and CDR2 FQGNSA. The CDR3 has 14 residues. The CDR3, as DNA: TGTGCCAGCAGCCCCCGGCGCAGCACAGATACGCAGTATTTT. It is translated as CASSPRRSTDTQYF.

The chain uses TRBV21-1 and TRBJ1-1. TRBV21-1 is assigned pseudogene status. CDR3 length: 13 residues. This CDR3 is CASSSILWTRAFF. The CDR3 DNA reads as TGTGCCAGCAGCAGCATCCTATGGACCCGAGCTTTCTTT.

The chain combines TRBV2 with TRBJ1-2; possible D gene TRBD1, 6 bases. Germline V gene data show CDR1 as SNHLY and CDR2 as FYNNEI. The ends were cut back, 6 bases at V and 8 bases at J, with 31 bases in the middle. The CDR3 is 18 residues long. In DNA, the CDR3 is TGTGCCAGCAGCGGATCTTCCGACAGGAAGGAAATAACTAGGGGCTACACCTTC. Its translation is CASSGSSDRKEITRGYTF. Filled out from reference TRBV2 and TRBJ1-2, the complete variable domain reads EPEVTQTPSHQVTQMGQEVILRCVPISNHLYFYWYRQILGQKVEFLVSFYNNEISEKSEIFDDQFSVERPDGSNFTLKIRSTKLEDSAMYFCASSGSSDRKEITRGYTFGSGTRLTVV.

The chain combines TRBV28 with TRBJ1-3; weak D call: TRBD1 (5 bases). V was pared by 8 bases and J by 1 base, with 18 bases between. There are 16 residues in the CDR3. The V gene's germline CDR1 is MDHEN and CDR2 SYDVKM. The CDR3 DNA sequence: TGTGCCAGCTTCCGGGACTCCAGGCCTTCTGGAAACACCATATATTTT. This codes for CASFRDSRPSGNTIYF.

On this clone: Other nucleotide sequences in the sample specify the same CDR3. This chain uses TRBV28 with TRBJ1-3; D is undetermined. The germline CDR1 and CDR2 sequences are MDHEN and SYDVKM. Between the trimmed V and J ends, which lost 2 bases and 2 bases, there was a span of 4 bases. There are 13 residues in the CDR3. DNA for the CDR3: TGTGCCAGCAGTTTAACAGCTGGAAACACCATATATTTT. It codes for CASSLTAGNTIYF.

J is TRBJ2-1 and V is TRBV4-1, with 15 bases that match TRBD2. Germline assignment: CDR1 MGHRA and CDR2 YSYEKL. This CDR3 has 20 amino acids. After removal of 3 bases from V and 0 bases from J, the junction contained 9 bases not matched to a gene. CDR3 DNA: TGCGCCAGCAGCCAGATCCAAGGGACTAGCGGGAGGAGCTCCTACAATGAGCAGTTCTTC. It translates to CASSQIQGTSGRSSYNEQFF.

The rearrangement uses TRBV19 and TRBJ1-5, with 9 bases fitting TRBD1. Unmatched junction bases numbered 12, after V lost 11 bases and J lost 10 bases. The CDR3 loop spans 13 amino acids. The germline V gene encodes CDR1 LNHDA and CDR2 SQIVND (reference sequence). The CDR3 spells CAAARDRERPQHF. DNA of the CDR3: TGTGCCGCAGCCCGGGACAGGGAGCGTCCCCAGCATTTT.

This chain links TRBV25-1 with TRBJ2-7; the D call may be TRBD1 or TRBD2 (5 bases each). Trimming left V 5 bases short and J 6 bases short, with 17 bases between. Germline CDR1 MGHDK, CDR2 SYGVNS. The CDR3 consists of 14 residues. CDR3 residues: CASSLTKWGFEQYF. CDR3 coding DNA: TGTGCCAGCAGTCTCACCAAGTGGGGGTTCGAGCAGTACTTC.

The gene calls are TRBV28 and TRBJ2-6; no definite D call. Trimming removed 3 bases at V and 4 bases at J, with 13 bases between. Germline V gene data show CDR1 as MDHEN and CDR2 as SYDVKM. The CDR3 runs 16 residues. CDR3 sequence: CASSFSGLGGANVLTF. The DNA of the CDR3 is TGTGCCAGCAGTTTCTCAGGTCTTGGAGGGGCCAACGTCCTGACTTTC. The complete variable domain, with remaining parts taken from reference TRBV28 and TRBJ2-6, reads DVKVTQSSRYLVKRTGEKVFLECVQDMDHENMFWYRQDPGLGLRLIYFSYDVKMKEKGDIPEGYSVSREKKERFSLILESASTNQTSMYLCASSFSGLGGANVLTFGAGSRLTVL.

V is TRBV18 and J is TRBJ2-2; no clear D gene. Germline CDR1 KGHSH, CDR2 LQKENI. V lost 3 bases and J lost 7, with 3 bases in between. CDR3 length: 11 amino acids. CDR3 sequence reads: CASSPGGELFF. The CDR3 DNA is TGTGCCAGCTCACCTGGCGGGGAGCTGTTTTTT.

This rearrangement joins TRBV28 to TRBJ1-2; no firm D call. V lost 4 bases to trimming and J lost 7 bases, with 16 bases between them. This CDR3 spans 14 amino acids. Germline V gene sequence: CDR1 MDHEN, CDR2 SYDVKM. The CDR3 bases are TGTGCCAGCAGTTGGGTTGAGGGCGTTGGTGGCTACACCTTC. Translating it yields CASSWVEGVGGYTF.

In this sample, this clone turned up once. Within the sample, other DNA sequences also encode this same CDR3. This chain links TRBV27 with TRBJ2-3; D unresolved. Germline V CDR1 and CDR2: MNHEY, SMNVEV (reference sequence). The CDR3 is 12 amino acids. Trimming pared 6 bases from V and 0 bases from J, leaving 4 bases between. Here the CDR3 DNA reads TGTGCCAGCAGGGGAAGCACAGATACGCAGTATTTT. Translating it yields CASRGSTDTQYF.

This sequence joins TRBV5-4 and TRBJ2-3, with D uncertain. CDR3 size: 16 residues. The germline V and J ends were trimmed by 4 bases and 4 bases, with 19 bases remaining between them. Germline V CDR1 and CDR2: SGHNT, YYREEE (reference sequence). CDR3 in DNA: TGTGCCAGCAGCCGCCAGCACCCCGGCACAGCAGATACGCAGTATTTT. Protein product: CASSRQHPGTADTQYF.

This chain uses TRBV19 with TRBJ1-4, with TRBD1 identical over 10 bases. Germline-derived CDR1 and CDR2 are LNHDA and SQIVND (reference sequence). The CDR3 covers 15 residues. V was clipped by 4 bases and J by 1 base; unmatched bases: 0. CDR3 loop: CASSRDRGTNEKLFF. DNA for the CDR3: TGTGCCAGTAGTAGGGACAGGGGAACTAATGAAAAACTGTTTTTT.

The J gene is TRBJ2-5, the V gene TRBV5-1; 7 nucleotides line up with TRBD2. CDR3 length: 15 amino acids. V lost 0 bases and J lost 5; bases outside the gene matches: 7. Germline CDR1 is SGHRS and CDR2 is YFSETQ. This CDR3 is CASSLARAGAETQYF. The CDR3 bases are TGCGCCAGCAGCTTGGCTAGGGCGGGAGCGGAGACCCAGTACTTC.

This clone appeared a few times. The chain carries TRBV5-1 and TRBJ1-5; D is perhaps TRBD1 (5 bases). The CDR3 has 14 amino acids. Trimming took off 4 bases at V and 2 bases at J, with 10 bases between the two ends. Germline V lookup: CDR1 SGHRS, CDR2 YFSETQ. CDR3 in DNA: TGCGCCAGCAGCGTGGCGGGGGGCAATCAGCCCCAGCATTTT. Translating it yields CASSVAGGNQPQHF.

The V gene is TRBV7-2, the J gene TRBJ2-1, with unresolved D. Germline CDR1 is SGHTA and CDR2 is FQGNSA. The V end lost 3 bases, the J end lost 3 bases, and 15 bases lay between the germline ends. CDR3 length: 16 amino acids. The CDR3 reads CASSLTSPALYNEQFF. The CDR3 DNA follows: TGTGCCAGCAGCTTGACCTCTCCAGCGCTCTACAATGAGCAGTTCTTC.

The chain joins TRBV5-1 to TRBJ2-1; 10 nucleotides match TRBD1. The CDR3 runs 14 residues. CDR1 and CDR2 from the germline V gene are SGHRS and YFSETQ. The V gene end was trimmed by 4 bases and the J gene end by 12 bases; junction bases not matched to a gene: 10. CDR3 coding DNA: TGCGCCAGCAGCAAGGGACAGGGGCCCTTCGGGCAGTTCTTC. Its protein product is CASSKGQGPFGQFF.

This clone was counted once. The chain links TRBV7-6 to TRBJ2-1; D may be TRBD1 (6 bases). Trimming left V 5 bases short and J 6 bases short, with 14 bases between. CDR3 length equals 14 residues. The germline V gene has CDR1 SGHVS and CDR2 FNYEAQ. CDR3 protein: CASSAPSRGNEQFF. The CDR3 DNA reads as TGTGCCAGCAGCGCCCCGAGCAGGGGCAATGAGCAGTTCTTC.

This chain joins TRBV25-1 and TRBJ2-7, with D unresolved. The CDR3 is made up of 12 amino acids. The V end lost 0 bases, the J end lost 8 bases, and 8 bases lay between the germline ends. The germline V gene has CDR1 MGHDK and CDR2 SYGVNS. The CDR3 sequence: CASSEYLAKQYF. Written as DNA, the CDR3 is TGTGCCAGCAGTGAATATTTGGCTAAGCAGTACTTC.

In DNA form, the CDR3 reads TGTGCCATCAGTCAAAGGAACACTGAAGCTTTCTTT. Its translation is CAISQRNTEAFF. V gene TRBV10-3 combines with J gene TRBJ1-1; D remains ambiguous. CDR3 length: 12 residues. Germline V gene data show CDR1 as ENHRY and CDR2 as SYGVKD. Trimming stripped 5 bases from V and 1 base from J, with 5 bases between.

This clone has a handful of counts. This chain joins TRBV28 and TRBJ1-2; D remains unclear. Per the germline V gene, CDR1 is MDHEN and CDR2 is SYDVKM. This CDR3 comprises 11 residues. Trimming cost V 7 bases and J 8 bases, with 11 bases left between them. The CDR3: CASKQRRGYTF. Here the CDR3 DNA reads TGTGCCAGCAAACAGCGGCGGGGCTACACCTTC.